These T cell receptor beta chains were read from a single sample in a study of blood T cell repertoires in COVID-19. The method was immunoSEQ multiplex PCR; TCRdb's version includes in-frame clones alone and lacks a portion of them. Of around 240,000 clones listed, 75% to 90% are singletons. Sequences were obtained from PBMCs or T cells enriched from blood (not recorded which). Receptors were obtained from a woman aged 45-59 years who had recovered from COVID-19. CDR3s include the opening cysteine and the closing phenylalanine or tryptophan. D genes are given only for firm matches. For some rows the clone size is stated as once, few or many, or as a class when expanded; others skip it.

d_call	v_call	clone_size	j_call	cdr3_aa	cdr3_nt
TRBD1	TRBV28	NA	TRBJ2-7	CASRAGTGGREQYF	TGTGCCAGCAGGGCCGGGACAGGGGGTCGCGAGCAGTACTTC
TRBD1	TRBV30	once	TRBJ1-3	CAWSTRGQGNTIYF	TGTGCCTGGAGTACCAGGGGGCAAGGAAACACCATATATTTT
NA	TRBV9	NA	TRBJ1-1	CASSWANTEAFF	TGTGCCAGCAGCTGGGCGAACACTGAAGCTTTCTTT
TRBD1	TRBV9	NA	TRBJ1-2	CASSVADRGYGYTF	TGTGCCAGCAGCGTAGCGGACAGGGGGTATGGCTACACCTTC
NA	TRBV6-5	NA	TRBJ1-6	CASNRDKGIDSPLHF	TGTGCCAGCAACCGGGACAAAGGTATCGATTCACCCCTCCACTTT
NA	TRBV5-1	NA	TRBJ2-1	CASSLSGEQFF	TGCGCCAGCAGCTTGTCGGGTGAGCAGTTCTTC
NA	TRBV19	NA	TRBJ2-1	CASSPLAFPYNEQFF	TGTGCCAGTAGTCCCCTAGCCTTTCCCTACAATGAGCAGTTCTTC
TRBD2	TRBV5-4	few	TRBJ2-1	CASSSGTSGRMGEQFF	TGTGCCAGCAGCTCGGGGACTAGCGGGAGAATGGGTGAGCAGTTCTTC
NA	TRBV7-8	few	TRBJ1-2	CASSPGVGYTF	TGTGCCAGCAGCCCAGGGGTGGGCTACACCTTC
NA	TRBV19	NA	TRBJ1-5	CASTDRQNQPQHF	TGTGCCAGTACGGACAGACAGAATCAGCCCCAGCATTTT
NA	TRBV5-1	few	TRBJ2-7	CASSLEYSYYEQYF	TGCGCCAGCAGCTTGGAGTACAGTTACTACGAGCAGTACTTC
TRBD1	TRBV7-9	NA	TRBJ1-2	CASSLTGTGGYTF	TGTGCCAGCAGCTTGACAGGGACGGGCGGCTACACCTTC
NA	TRBV6-5	NA	TRBJ1-6	CASRQGGSPLHF	TGTGCCAGCAGACAGGGAGGGTCACCCCTCCACTTT
NA	TRBV5-1	NA	TRBJ1-4	CASSLEAGSNEKLFF	TGCGCCAGCAGCTTGGAAGCAGGCTCTAATGAAAAACTGTTTTTT
NA	TRBV19	NA	TRBJ1-4	CASSNPKGSTNEKLFF	TGTGCCAGTAGTAATCCAAAGGGGTCAACTAATGAAAAACTGTTTTTT
TRBD1	TRBV6-2/TRBV6-3	NA	TRBJ1-4	CASSLPSGTGYEKLFF	TGTGCCAGCAGCCTACCAAGCGGGACAGGGTATGAAAAACTGTTTTTT
NA	TRBV19	NA	TRBJ1-5	CASTPGQKYYSNQPQHF	TGTGCCAGTACCCCAGGACAGAAGTACTATAGCAATCAGCCCCAGCATTTT
TRBD1	TRBV9	NA	TRBJ2-6	CASSRDRGIGANVLTF	TGTGCCAGCAGCCGGGACAGGGGGATTGGGGCCAACGTCCTGACTTTC
NA	TRBV6-6	NA	TRBJ2-7	CASSYSQTGILYEQYF	TGTGCCAGCAGTTACTCGCAAACAGGGATCCTATACGAGCAGTACTTC
TRBD2	TRBV5-1	NA	TRBJ2-1	CASGTGTSGSDGQFF	TGCGCCAGCGGGACCGGGACTAGCGGGAGTGACGGGCAGTTCTTC
NA	TRBV11-3	once	TRBJ1-1	CASSRDGRGNTEAFF	TGTGCCAGCAGCCGGGACGGGCGGGGGAACACTGAAGCTTTCTTT
NA	TRBV12-3/TRBV12-4	once	TRBJ1-2	CASSLWESGYTF	TGTGCCAGCAGTTTATGGGAGAGTGGCTACACCTTC
NA	TRBV7-8	NA	TRBJ2-7	CASSGRSLYEQYF	TGTGCCAGCAGTGGTAGGAGTTTGTACGAGCAGTACTTC
NA	TRBV28	NA	TRBJ1-3	CASSQGYSGNTIYF	TGTGCCAGCAGTCAGGGTTACTCTGGAAACACCATATATTTT
NA	TRBV27	once	TRBJ1-4	CASSSLNEKLFF	TGTGCCAGCAGTTCCCTTAATGAAAAACTGTTTTTT
NA	TRBV27	NA	TRBJ1-6	CASSLGESYNSPLHF	TGTGCCAGCAGTTTAGGAGAAAGCTATAATTCACCCCTCCACTTT
NA	TRBV15	NA	TRBJ1-2	CATSSSANYGYTF	TGTGCCACCAGCAGTTCAGCTAACTATGGCTACACCTTC
TRBD2	TRBV6-5	few	TRBJ2-5	CASRRSSGWETQYF	TGTGCCAGCAGGAGATCTAGCGGGTGGGAGACCCAGTACTTC
TRBD1	TRBV7-9	NA	TRBJ2-3	CASSSGQGFRSDTQYF	TGTGCCAGCAGCTCGGGACAGGGTTTTCGGTCAGATACGCAGTATTTT
NA	TRBV27	NA	TRBJ1-6	CASSREPYNSPLHF	TGTGCCAGCAGTCGGGAGCCTTATAATTCACCCCTCCACTTT
NA	TRBV20-1	once	TRBJ2-7	CSAARLGEQYF	TGCAGTGCTGCCCGACTGGGCGAGCAGTACTTC
TRBD2	TRBV29-1	NA	TRBJ2-1	CSVGEGAYNEQFF	TGCAGCGTTGGGGAGGGCGCCTACAATGAGCAGTTCTTC
TRBD2	TRBV5-6	NA	TRBJ2-7	CASSFLTSGIPMPYF	TGTGCCAGCAGCTTCTTGACTAGCGGGATCCCCATGCCGTACTTC
NA	TRBV7-2	NA	TRBJ2-3	CASSLDPFGTQYF	TGTGCCAGCAGCTTAGACCCCTTCGGGACGCAGTATTTT
NA	TRBV21-1	NA	TRBJ1-3	CASRRNRGSGNTIYF	TGTGCCAGCAGAAGGAACAGGGGCTCTGGAAACACCATATATTTT
NA	TRBV28	NA	TRBJ1-5	CASQTGYQPQHF	TGTGCCAGCCAGACAGGTTATCAGCCCCAGCATTTT
TRBD1	TRBV5-1	NA	TRBJ2-1	CASSSRQGYGNEQFF	TGCGCCAGCAGCTCCCGACAGGGGTACGGAAATGAGCAGTTCTTC
TRBD2	TRBV10-3	NA	TRBJ2-1	CAIRTSGDYNEQFF	TGTGCCATCAGGACTAGCGGGGATTACAATGAGCAGTTCTTC
TRBD1	TRBV5-1	NA	TRBJ1-1	CASSPGQGEAFF	TGCGCCAGCAGCCCCGGACAGGGGGAAGCTTTCTTT
NA	TRBV28	NA	TRBJ1-3	CASRAGQRGNTIYF	TGTGCCAGCAGGGCCGGACAGCGTGGAAACACCATATATTTT
TRBD2	TRBV5-1	NA	TRBJ2-3	CASSPGTSGSGGPDTQYF	TGCGCCAGCAGCCCAGGGACTAGCGGGAGCGGGGGCCCAGATACGCAGTATTTT
NA	TRBV21-1	NA	TRBJ2-3	CASSSRSAGSSTDTQYF	TGTGCCAGCAGCTCCCGTTCGGCGGGCTCTAGCACAGATACGCAGTATTTT
NA	TRBV7-9	NA	TRBJ2-7	CASRSTGLKQYF	TGTGCCAGCAGGTCAACAGGGTTGAAGCAGTACTTC
TRBD2	TRBV28	NA	TRBJ2-1	CASSPTLAGGDNEQFF	TGTGCCAGCAGTCCCACCCTAGCGGGAGGAGACAATGAGCAGTTCTTC
NA	TRBV9	once	TRBJ2-3	CASSIDSQYTDTQYF	TGTGCCAGCAGCATCGACAGCCAATACACAGATACGCAGTATTTT
TRBD1	TRBV3-1/TRBV3-2	NA	TRBJ2-2	CASSPATGREDTGELFF	TGTGCCAGCAGCCCAGCGACAGGGCGAGAGGACACCGGGGAGCTGTTTTTT
NA	TRBV30	NA	TRBJ1-5	CAWSVRSGMGNQPQHF	TGTGCCTGGAGTGTACGGTCGGGGATGGGCAATCAGCCCCAGCATTTT
NA	TRBV27	NA	TRBJ2-7	CASSSGTSPYEQYF	TGTGCCAGCAGTTCGGGGACTTCCCCCTACGAGCAGTACTTC
NA	TRBV6-6	NA	TRBJ2-1	CASSRPRDKYNDNEQFF	TGTGCCAGCAGTCGCCCAAGGGACAAATATAATGACAATGAGCAGTTCTTC
TRBD2	TRBV10-3	NA	TRBJ2-1	CAISESSSGSGEQFF	TGTGCCATCAGTGAGTCTTCCAGCGGGAGTGGTGAGCAGTTCTTC